The 3 T cell receptor beta chains below were found in one sample sequenced in a study of blood T cell repertoires in COVID-19. Libraries were prepared by immunoSEQ multiplex PCR; TCRdb keeps only in-frame clonotypes and omits some of them. The sample holds fewer than 35,000 clones; roughly nine tenths are singletons and the top ten take just under 5%. The sample consisted of peripheral blood. These receptors originate from a man aged 65 to 85 with active COVID-19.

This clone was seen a handful of times. The chain uses TRBV7-9 and TRBJ2-5; 7 bases line up with TRBD1. This CDR3 is built from 14 residues. Trimming removed 5 bases from V and 7 bases from J; junction bases left unmatched: 10. Germline V gives CDR1 SEHNR, CDR2 FQNEAQ (reference sequence). CDR3 region: CASSPRGTPGTQYF. Here the CDR3 DNA reads TGTGCCAGCAGCCCCAGGGGGACCCCGGGGACCCAGTACTTC.

In this sample, this clone is medium-sized. This rearrangement joins TRBV7-2 to TRBJ1-2, with TRBD1 as a possible D gene (6 bases). The CDR3 covers 14 residues. V was shortened by 5 bases and J by 2 bases, with 12 bases between the two germline ends. The germline V gene encodes CDR1 SGHTA and CDR2 FQGNSA. In DNA form, the CDR3 reads TGTGCCAGCAGCCCCGACAGGCTCAACTATGGCTACACCTTC. As protein: CASSPDRLNYGYTF.

J is TRBJ2-7 and V is TRBV29-1; D is possibly TRBD2 (6 bases). Trimming stripped 6 bases from V and 0 bases from J, with 9 bases between. Germline lookup yields CDR1 SQVTM and CDR2 ANQGSEA. The CDR3 sequence is 12 residues long. The CDR3 spells CSVTGLSYEQYF. The CDR3 bases are TGCAGCGTGACGGGACTCTCCTACGAGCAGTACTTC.